This TCR beta chain is from a study of blood T cell repertoires in COVID-19. Overall study: PBMCs, B-cell-depleted T cells, or T cells provided the cDNA or gDNA that made up the material.

V trimming: 4 bases; J trimming: 7 bases; junction bases outside the gene matches: 10. Per the germline V gene, CDR1 is SEHNR and CDR2 is FQNEAQ (reference sequence). CDR3 size: 15 residues. Produced via immunoSEQ multiplex PCR; TCRdb's table is partial and in-frame only. This table holds about 130,000 clones, 75% to 90% found once. Enrollees, about 18 to 95 years old, lived in about two dozen US areas. Recovered status applied to Cohort 3 donors who had two consecutive negative PCRs. It also applied to those with clearance or with symptom resolution. J is TRBJ1-1 and V is TRBV7-9, with 9 bases matching TRBD1. Sequenced material: PBMCs or T cells enriched from blood (not recorded which). The origin of this receptor is a woman between 45 and 60 years old who had recovered from COVID-19. The chain's CDR3 is CASSSRGQGGGEAFF. In nucleotides, the CDR3 is TGTGCCAGCAGCTCGAGGGGACAGGGAGGTGGTGAAGCTTTCTTT.